The present TCR beta chain was sequenced within a study of shared clonotypes between healthy human individuals. Whole-study context: Serving as donors were two women and three men, whose ages spanned 18 to 49.

General study results and limits: Estimated richness was generally greater in naive than memory subsets. The study sampled only blood, and tissue repertoires likely differ.

Produced via immunoSEQ multiplex PCR; TCRdb's table is partial and in-frame only. The sample lists about 2.1 million clones, more than 85% seen once, with under 2% in the top ten. Looked up from germline, CDR1 is SGHDT and CDR2 is YYEEEE. The V and J ends lost 5 bases and 3 bases respectively, with 11 bases between them. The CDR3 runs to 13 residues. Comment on this clone: Its antigen is undetermined.

Naive CD8 cells lacked CD45RO, underwent positive selection for CCR7 and left out terminally differentiated effector memory CD45RA+ cells. This TCR was recovered from a man younger than 30 in good health. Some clones in this sample may be carry-over from other donors' samples. The sample was naive CD8+ T cells from PBMCs. The rearrangement joins TRBV5-6 to TRBJ1-2; weak D call: TRBD1 (5 bases). CDR3 residues: CASSYDSDYGYTF. The CDR3 coding sequence is TGTGCCAGCAGTTACGACAGCGACTATGGCTACACCTTC.